Below, 19 T cell receptor beta chains from the same sample are listed, as sequenced in a study of blood T cell repertoires in COVID-19. Sequencing was performed with immunoSEQ multiplex PCR; in TCRdb, only in-frame clones are kept and a portion is missing. The data contain some 520,000 clones, 85% to 90% of them seen just once; the ten biggest clones take up about 0.91%. The sample comprised peripheral blood. These receptors originate from a man between 18 and 35 years old with COVID-19, enrolled during active disease.

The chain carries TRBV2 and TRBJ2-4; D may be TRBD2 (5 bases). Germline CDR1 SNHLY, CDR2 FYNNEI. Trimming stripped 4 bases from V and 3 bases from J, with 13 bases between. The CDR3 length is 15 residues. CDR3 protein: CASSGGSDYKNIQYF. DNA of the CDR3: TGTGCCAGCAGTGGAGGGTCTGACTACAAAAACATTCAGTACTTC.

In its sample, this clone was seen once. The rearrangement joins TRBV18 to TRBJ2-5, with D possibly being TRBD1 (6 bases). Per germline, CDR1 KGHSH and CDR2 LQKENI. The V and J ends lost 2 bases and 5 bases respectively, with 18 bases between them. The CDR3 runs to 16 residues. The CDR3 region is CASSPTQATRGETQYF. The DNA for the CDR3 is TGTGCCAGCTCACCAACACAGGCCACGAGGGGGGAGACCCAGTACTTC.

As DNA, the CDR3 is TGTGCCAGCAGCTTAGTCGGGACAGCTGGTTCCTACGAGCAGTACTTC. Translated, it gives CASSLVGTAGSYEQYF. The J gene is TRBJ2-7, the V gene TRBV11-2; 7 bases fit TRBD1. The J segment lost 1 base and the V segment lost 1 base, leaving 7 bases of the junction unmatched. The CDR3 extends over 16 amino acids. Germline CDR1 and CDR2: SGHAT and FQNNGV.

This chain links TRBV2 with TRBJ2-7, with D possibly being TRBD2 (7 bases). This CDR3 contains 13 residues. Germline V gene lookup returns CDR1 SNHLY and CDR2 FYNNEI. V gave up 10 bases and J gave up 3 bases, with 16 bases separating them. The DNA of the CDR3 is TGTGCCACCAAGGGGGGGCACTACTACGAGCAGTACTTC. It codes for CATKGGHYYEQYF.

The chain joins TRBV7-9 to TRBJ2-1, with D tentatively TRBD1 (6 bases). Trimming took off 9 bases at V and 8 bases at J, with 23 bases between the two ends. This CDR3 region has 15 residues. Germline V lookup: CDR1 SEHNR, CDR2 FQNEAQ (reference sequence). DNA of the CDR3: TGTGCCAGTGGTCTGCCGGGACATCTCGTCGATGAGCAGTTCTTC. Encoded protein: CASGLPGHLVDEQFF.

The chain joins TRBV27 to TRBJ2-2; 10 bases agree with TRBD2. Germline values: CDR1 MNHEY, CDR2 SMNVEV (reference sequence). The V gene end was trimmed by 6 bases and the J gene end by 6 bases; junction bases not matched to a gene: 13. The CDR3 has 17 amino acids. CDR3 residues: CASREGTSVYWSGELFF. The DNA of the CDR3 is TGTGCCAGCAGAGAAGGGACTAGCGTATATTGGTCCGGGGAGCTGTTTTTT.

V gene TRBV5-4 combines with J gene TRBJ1-4, with TRBD1 as a possible D gene (5 bases). CDR3 length equals 13 residues. CDR1 and CDR2 from the germline V gene are SGHNT and YYREEE (reference sequence). Trimming removed 0 bases from V and 7 bases from J, with 7 bases in between. Here the CDR3 reads CASSLAGREKLFF. In nucleotides, the CDR3 is TGTGCCAGCAGCTTGGCAGGGCGTGAAAAACTGTTTTTT.

This clone appeared once. V is TRBV3-1 (or the pseudogene TRBV3-2) and J is TRBJ1-1; TRBD1 matches 8 bases. Germline V gene lookup returns CDR1 LGHDT and CDR2 YNNKEL (reference sequence). Unmatched junction bases numbered 6, after V lost 3 bases and J lost 3 bases. This CDR3 comprises 15 residues. In DNA form, the CDR3 reads TGTGCCAGCAGCCAGGCCGGACAGGGATACACTGAAGCTTTCTTT. This sequence encodes CASSQAGQGYTEAFF.

The chain uses TRBV5-4 and TRBJ2-7, with 7 bases fitting TRBD2. The trim removed 5 bases at V and 2 bases at J, leaving 13 bases unmatched. There are 16 residues in the CDR3. CDR1 and CDR2 from the germline V gene are SGHNT and YYREEE (reference sequence). CDR3 sequence: CASREGGTGRTYEQYF. The CDR3 DNA is TGTGCCAGCAGGGAGGGAGGGACGGGCCGGACCTACGAGCAGTACTTC.

The genes are TRBV9 and TRBJ2-6, with TRBD1 matching 7 bases. V lost 0 bases, J lost 9 bases, and 0 bases stayed unmatched. CDR3 length: 13 amino acids. Germline-derived CDR1 and CDR2 are SGDLS and YYNGEE. The CDR3 loop is CASSVGDSNVLTF. CDR3 nucleotide sequence: TGTGCCAGCAGCGTAGGGGACAGCAACGTCCTGACTTTC.

This clone came up a few times. CDR3 bases: TGTGCCAGCAGTGATGACAGGGGGAGACTCCCCTCTGGGGCCAACGTCCTGACTTTC. Translation gives CASSDDRGRLPSGANVLTF. The chain couples TRBV6-1 to TRBJ2-6, with 9 bases identical to TRBD1. Germline V gives CDR1 MNHNS, CDR2 SASEGT. The CDR3 spans 19 residues. The V gene end was trimmed by 3 bases and the J gene end by 0 bases; junction bases not matched to a gene: 9.

The chain employs TRBV9 and TRBJ2-3; D is undetermined. CDR1 is SGDLS, CDR2 YYNGEE, per germline. The CDR3 consists of 14 residues. V was pared by 0 bases and J by 5 bases, with 10 bases between. CDR3 region: CASSVGIGLDTQYF. The CDR3 DNA reads TGTGCCAGCAGCGTAGGAATCGGGTTAGATACGCAGTATTTT.

The chain recombines TRBV10-3 with TRBJ1-2, with D possibly matching TRBD1 (5 bases). Per the germline V gene, CDR1 is ENHRY and CDR2 is SYGVKD. Trimming cost V 3 bases and J 8 bases, with 13 bases left between them. The CDR3 extends over 13 amino acids. The CDR3, as DNA: TGTGCCATCAGTGATTCGGGGGACGGCGGCTACACCTTC. As protein: CAISDSGDGGYTF.

J is TRBJ2-7 and V is TRBV6-5, with D possibly matching TRBD2 (7 bases). Between the trimmed V and J ends, which lost 7 bases and 2 bases, there was a span of 18 bases. This CDR3 spans 15 amino acids. CDR1 is MNHEY and CDR2 is SVGAGI in the germline V gene. As DNA, the CDR3 is TGTGCCAGCAAAAACGGGGGGCGGGGGCCCTACGAGCAGTACTTC. Protein: CASKNGGRGPYEQYF.

As regards this clone: Likely a read error: the CDR3 ends without its conserved phenylalanine or tryptophan. The limits of the CDR3 on the DNA are not certain, so only TCRdb's listed CDR3 is given. The chain combines TRBV4-1 with TRBJ2-7; the table's D call of TRBD2 was not tested on the DNA. Termini included, the CDR3 measures 11 amino acids. CDR1 is MGHRA, CDR2 YSYEKL, per germline. CDR3 sequence reads: CASSQVLAEPG.

This sequence joins TRBV5-1 and TRBJ2-1, with TRBD2 matching 8 bases. V gave up 4 bases and J gave up 1 base; unmatched junction bases: 4. This CDR3 is built from 15 residues. The germline V gene encodes CDR1 SGHRS and CDR2 YFSETQ. The CDR3 region is CASSAGLESYNEQFF. The CDR3 DNA follows: TGCGCCAGCAGCGCGGGACTAGAATCCTACAATGAGCAGTTCTTC.

J is TRBJ1-4 and V is TRBV5-5; possibly TRBD1 for D (6 bases). The ends were cut back, 3 bases at V and 1 base at J, with 10 bases in the middle. Germline V gene lookup returns CDR1 SGHKS and CDR2 YYEKEE (reference sequence). The CDR3 contains 15 residues. CDR3 nucleotide sequence: TGTGCCAGCAGCTGGGTAGGGGGAACTAATGAAAAACTGTTTTTT. It translates to CASSWVGGTNEKLFF.

The V and J genes are TRBV3-1 (or the pseudogene TRBV3-2) and TRBJ1-1, with TRBD1 matching 7 bases. With V trimmed by 4 bases and J by 8 bases, 7 bases remained unmatched. CDR1 LGHDT and CDR2 YNNKEL come from the germline V gene (reference sequence). The CDR3 loop spans 13 amino acids. CDR3 protein: CASSPGQYREAFF. The DNA of the CDR3 is TGTGCCAGCAGCCCGGGACAGTATCGCGAAGCTTTCTTT.

The chain links TRBV2 to TRBJ1-4; D possibly corresponds to TRBD1 (6 bases). V shed 4 bases and J shed 12 bases, with 15 bases lying between them. The CDR3 loop spans 13 amino acids. Germline V gene data show CDR1 as SNHLY and CDR2 as FYNNEI. The CDR3 coding sequence is TGTGCCAGCAGTGGGGGAGGGGGATGGGAACTGTTTTTT. Translation: CASSGGGGWELFF.